These 31 T cell receptor beta chains were all obtained from the same sample, sequenced in a study of blood T cells in healthy people across ages. With a J-beta primer mix and a sample-barcoded 5' primer, a second PCR ran about 7 to 12 cycles. TCRdb analysed the 5' RACE reads with MiXCR anew, one entry per CDR3 protein. The sample lists around 1.7 million distinct CDR3 sequences, 28% seen once, with about 8% in the top ten. The sequencing input was blood. The source is a woman under 40 in good health.

The chain employs TRBV20-1 and TRBJ2-1; 8 bases are shared with TRBD2. The CDR3 is 14 amino acids. The germline V gene encodes CDR1 DFQATT and CDR2 SNEGSKA (reference sequence). Trimming removed 1 base from V and 6 bases from J; junction bases left unmatched: 5. In DNA form, the CDR3 reads TGCAGTGCTAGAGTGAGCGGGAGTACCAATGAGCAGTTCTTC. Translating it yields CSARVSGSTNEQFF.

The genes are TRBV20-1 and TRBJ2-1; 8 bases align to TRBD1. The ends lost 1 base at V and 9 bases at J; junction bases unmatched: 5. The CDR3 has 13 residues. Germline values: CDR1 DFQATT, CDR2 SNEGSKA (reference sequence). CDR3 sequence (DNA): TGCAGTGCTAGAGTACAGGGGGTACGTGAGCAGTTCTTC. Translation: CSARVQGVREQFF.

This clonotype was seen only a few times. J is TRBJ1-2 and V is TRBV20-1; possible D gene TRBD1, 6 bases. Trimming took off 3 bases at V and 6 bases at J, with 8 bases between the two ends. The CDR3 extends over 11 amino acids. The germline gives CDR1 DFQATT, CDR2 SNEGSKA (reference sequence). The CDR3 coding sequence is TGCAGTGCTAGTACAGGGAATGGCTACACCTTC. Encoded protein: CSASTGNGYTF.

Comments on this clonotype: A read error is likely, as this CDR3 ends without the conserved phenylalanine or tryptophan. No DNA is shown, since the ends of the CDR3 on it are uncertain; the CDR3 is the one TCRdb lists. The V gene is TRBV7-3, the J gene TRBJ2-1; the table's D gene call, TRBD1, was not cross checked with the DNA. Both ends counted, the CDR3 spans 13 residues. CDR1 and CDR2 (germline): SGHTA, FQGTGA. The CDR3 sequence: CASSLAGGDEHFS.

This clonotype was counted only a few times. V and J are TRBV7-8 and TRBJ2-4; a weak D match, TRBD1 (7 bases). From germline, CDR1 is SGHVS and CDR2 FQNEAQ. This CDR3 region has 13 residues. The V and J ends lost 2 bases and 6 bases respectively, with 8 bases between them. Here the CDR3 reads CASSLQGGNIQYF. The CDR3 nucleotides read TGTGCCAGCAGCTTACAGGGGGGAAACATTCAGTACTTC. The full variable domain, rest sourced from reference TRBV7-8 and TRBJ2-4, is GAGVSQSPRYKVAKRGQDVALRCDPISGHVSLFWYQQALGQGPEFLTYFQNEAQLDKSGLPSDRFFAERPEGSVSTLKIQRTQQEDSAVYLCASSLQGGNIQYFGAGTRLSVL.

There are a few counts of this clonotype. The CDR3 spells CASSYGQGASGANVLTF. The DNA of the CDR3 is TGCGCCAGCAGCTACGGACAGGGGGCCTCTGGGGCCAACGTCCTGACTTTC. The chain links TRBV5-1 to TRBJ2-6, with 11 bases matching TRBD1. CDR1 and CDR2 (germline): SGHRS, YFSETQ. Trimming cost V 3 bases and J 0 bases; bases outside gene matches: 2. The CDR3 length is 17 residues.

In its sample, this clonotype was seen a few times. The J gene is TRBJ2-7, the V gene TRBV4-3; 10 bases fit TRBD2. V dropped 2 bases and J dropped 7; count of bases not matched to a gene: 8. The CDR3 is 15 amino acids. In germline, CDR1 is LGHNA, CDR2 YSLEER. This CDR3 is CASSQSGRAYNEQYF. The CDR3 DNA sequence: TGCGCCAGCAGCCAAAGCGGGAGGGCCTACAATGAGCAGTACTTC.

V gene TRBV7-2 combines with J gene TRBJ2-1; 8 bases match TRBD1. CDR3 length: 15 amino acids. The V and J ends lost 0 bases and 8 bases, in that order; junction bases with no gene match: 6. Looked up from germline, CDR1 is SGHTA and CDR2 is FQGNSA. The CDR3 DNA reads as TGTGCCAGCAGCTTAGCTTCGACAGGGGCGGATGAGCAGTTCTTC. It is translated as CASSLASTGADEQFF.

This clonotype has more than one count but fewer than ten. The chain joins TRBV7-9 to TRBJ2-1, with TRBD1 matching 8 bases. With 5 bases clipped from V and 3 bases from J, the junction kept 3 bases outside the gene matches. Germline V gives CDR1 SEHNR, CDR2 FQNEAQ (reference sequence). This CDR3 spans 14 amino acids. The CDR3 sequence is CASSQGADYNEQFF. Written as DNA, the CDR3 is TGTGCCAGCAGCCAGGGGGCGGACTACAATGAGCAGTTCTTC.

V and J are TRBV20-1 and TRBJ2-5, with 7 bases aligning to TRBD1. CDR3 length: 17 amino acids. V lost 2 bases, J lost 5 bases, and 17 bases stayed unmatched. Germline V CDR1 and CDR2: DFQATT, SNEGSKA (reference sequence). The DNA of the CDR3 is TGCAGTGCTAGACGGCGAGTACTAGGACAGGAGAGGGAGACCCAGTACTTC. It is translated as CSARRRVLGQERETQYF.

The V gene is TRBV29-1, the J gene TRBJ1-4; D ambiguous. This CDR3 is 13 amino acids long. The V and J ends lost 6 bases and 11 bases respectively, with 19 bases between them. Germline V gene data show CDR1 as SQVTM and CDR2 as ANQGSEA. The CDR3 spells CSVTVGGAEKLFF. The CDR3 DNA sequence: TGCAGCGTGACTGTGGGTGGAGCGGAGAAACTGTTTTTT.

This clonotype appeared many times. The genes are TRBV9 and TRBJ2-5, with D uncertain. The CDR3 runs to 15 residues. V was pared by 4 bases and J by 4 bases, with 17 bases between. Germline-derived CDR1 and CDR2 are SGDLS and YYNGEE. CDR3 amino acids: CASSFRTQKGETQYF. CDR3 DNA: TGTGCCAGCAGCTTTAGGACGCAAAAGGGAGAGACCCAGTACTTC.

This clonotype was recorded many times. The chain employs TRBV4-3 and TRBJ2-5, with 9 bases aligning to TRBD2. There are 16 residues in the CDR3. Germline V gene lookup returns CDR1 LGHNA and CDR2 YSLEER. The V gene end was trimmed by 0 bases and the J gene end by 6 bases; junction bases not matched to a gene: 8. CDR3 bases: TGCGCCAGCAGCCAAGATTGGATTAGCGGGAGAAAGACCCAGTACTTC. Translation: CASSQDWISGRKTQYF.

This clonotype has just a few counts. The chain links TRBV2 to TRBJ1-2, with D possibly TRBD1 on 6 matching bases. The CDR3 runs to 13 residues. Trimming cost V 9 bases and J 2 bases, with 13 bases left between them. CDR1 and CDR2 (germline): SNHLY, FYNNEI. CDR3 coding DNA: TGTGCCAGAAACAGGGAAATGAACTATGGCTACACCTTC. Protein product: CARNREMNYGYTF.

The sample holds many counts of this clonotype. The chain links TRBV7-3 to TRBJ2-7; the D call may be TRBD1 or TRBD2 (5 bases each). The CDR3 totals 20 residues. CDR1 SGHTA and CDR2 FQGTGA come from the germline V gene. The ends were cut back, 3 bases at V and 3 bases at J, with 30 bases in the middle. The CDR3 DNA is TGTGCCAGCAGCTTGGGTCTCTGCGGGCAGGGAGTTTGGCATCGCTACGAGCAGTACTTC. It codes for CASSLGLCGQGVWHRYEQYF.

The gene calls are TRBV7-9 and TRBJ2-1; D remains ambiguous. Trimming took 3 bases from V and 13 from J, leaving 13 bases between them. Germline loops: CDR1 SEHNR, CDR2 FQNEAQ (reference sequence). The CDR3 sequence is 12 residues long. The DNA of the CDR3 is TGTGCCAGCAGCTTCACACGAGAGACCCAGTTCTTC. Translated: CASSFTRETQFF.

This clonotype was seen ten or more times. This rearrangement joins TRBV4-3 to TRBJ2-1, with D hard to call. CDR3 length equals 13 residues. In germline, CDR1 is LGHNA, CDR2 YSLEER. Trimming cost V 4 bases and J 2 bases, with 6 bases left between them. CDR3 DNA sequence: TGCGCCAGCAGCCGGGAAACCTACAATGAGCAGTTCTTC. Its translation is CASSRETYNEQFF.

The chain joins TRBV5-6 to TRBJ2-1; D not resolved. Per germline, CDR1 SGHDT and CDR2 YYEEEE. Trimming shortened V by 4 bases and J by 8 bases, and 16 bases separated the two germline ends. The CDR3 sequence is 14 residues long. The CDR3 is CASSQRQFLDEQFF. The CDR3 DNA follows: TGTGCCAGCAGCCAGAGACAATTTCTCGATGAGCAGTTCTTC.

This clonotype was seen many times. CDR3 region: CASSLVGSVANEQFF. The CDR3, as DNA: TGTGCCAGCAGCTTAGTAGGGAGTGTGGCCAATGAGCAGTTCTTC. V is TRBV7-9 and J is TRBJ2-1; possible D gene TRBD2, 5 bases. Germline lookup yields CDR1 SEHNR and CDR2 FQNEAQ (reference sequence). The V gene lost 1 base and the J gene lost 6 bases, with 13 bases spanning the gap. CDR3 length: 15 residues.

CDR3 DNA: TGTGCCAGCAGTGAAGATCGAGCGGGGCGAACCGGGGAGCTGTTTTTT. It is translated as CASSEDRAGRTGELFF. The chain has TRBV2 and TRBJ2-2; 7 bases align to TRBD2. V dropped 1 base and J dropped 5; count of bases not matched to a gene: 7. There are 16 residues in the CDR3. CDR1 is SNHLY, CDR2 FYNNEI, per germline. Full variable domain (rest looked up from reference TRBV2 and TRBJ2-2): EPEVTQTPSHQVTQMGQEVILRCVPISNHLYFYWYRQILGQKVEFLVSFYNNEISEKSEIFDDQFSVERPDGSNFTLKIRSTKLEDSAMYFCASSEDRAGRTGELFFGEGSRLTVL.

This clonotype was detected only a few times. J is TRBJ2-5 and V is TRBV27, with D perhaps matching TRBD2 (6 bases). Germline V gives CDR1 MNHEY, CDR2 SMNVEV (reference sequence). V lost 8 bases and J lost 11, with 15 bases in between. This CDR3 has 11 residues. This CDR3 reads CASVSTSGQYF. CDR3 coding DNA: TGTGCCAGCGTGAGCACCAGCGGGCAGTACTTC.

The chain combines TRBV29-1 with TRBJ2-7, with D tentatively TRBD1 (5 bases). Germline assignment: CDR1 SQVTM and CDR2 ANQGSEA. Trimming took off 7 bases at V and 4 bases at J, with 17 bases between the two ends. The CDR3 is 13 residues long. The CDR3 protein is CSALGLGRYEQYF. CDR3 bases: TGCAGCGCCTTGGGGCTAGGGCGATACGAGCAGTACTTC.

Remarks on this clonotype: The junction does not match germline at one end; this may be a read error. The J gene is TRBJ2-6, the V gene TRBV20-1; D is tentatively TRBD1 or TRBD2 (5 bases each). Germline-derived CDR1 and CDR2 are DFQATT and SNEGSKA (reference sequence). The CDR3 is made up of 15 amino acids. CDR3 amino acids: CSAVGGSGGADVLTF. Here the CDR3 DNA reads TGCAGTGCTGTTGGGGGTTCCGGTGGGGCCGACGTCCTGACTTTC.

This clonotype showed up just a few times. The rearrangement links TRBV12-5 to TRBJ2-1; D is undetermined. Looked up from germline, CDR1 is LGHNT and CDR2 is FRNRAP. The CDR3 covers 11 residues. V was clipped by 4 bases and J by 7 bases, with 5 bases between them. The CDR3 here is CASGSANEQFF. CDR3 DNA sequence: TGTGCTAGTGGTTCCGCGAATGAGCAGTTCTTC. Full variable domain (outside the CDR3, taken from reference TRBV12-5 and TRBJ2-1): DARVTQTPRHKVTEMGQEVTMRCQPILGHNTVFWYRQTMMQGLELLAYFRNRAPLDDSGMPKDRFSAEMPDATLATLKIQPSEPRDSAVYFCASGSANEQFFGPGTRLTVL.

The sample holds one count of this clonotype. At one end the junction does not follow the germline gene, possibly because of a read error. This chain connects TRBV12-3 or TRBV12-4 to TRBJ2-3, with 7 bases aligning to TRBD2. The CDR3 is 14 residues long. The chain's CDR3 is CASSYLAVTDAQYF. In nucleotides, the CDR3 is TGTGCCAGCAGTTATCTAGCGGTCACAGATGCGCAGTATTTT.

This clonotype turned up a few times. The chain joins TRBV4-1 to TRBJ1-4; D remains unclear. V was cut by 6 bases and J by 12 bases, with 14 bases left in between. Germline loops: CDR1 MGHRA, CDR2 YSYEKL. There are 12 residues in the CDR3. The CDR3 sequence: CASRRAGSELFF. The DNA for the CDR3 is TGCGCCAGCAGACGGGCGGGGTCCGAACTGTTTTTT.

This clonotype was seen at least ten times. The rearrangement links TRBV5-1 to TRBJ2-1, with D hard to call. Germline V gene data show CDR1 as SGHRS and CDR2 as YFSETQ. V lost 1 base, J lost 2 bases, and 13 bases lay in between. CDR3 length: 16 residues. CDR3 protein: CASSLQPRTPYNEQFF. CDR3 nucleotide sequence: TGCGCCAGCAGCTTGCAACCCCGTACCCCCTACAATGAGCAGTTCTTC.

The chain joins TRBV6-2 or TRBV6-3 to TRBJ1-1; 8 bases match TRBD1. Trimming cost V 6 bases and J 0 bases; bases outside gene matches: 6. This CDR3 has 15 amino acids. The germline CDR1 and CDR2 sequences are MNHEY and SVGEGT. CDR3: CASRPPGQVNTEAFF. CDR3 DNA: TGTGCCAGCAGACCTCCGGGACAGGTGAACACTGAAGCTTTCTTT.

The sample holds many counts of this clonotype. This sequence joins TRBV5-1 and TRBJ2-5; TRBD2 matches at 13 bases. Germline V lookup: CDR1 SGHRS, CDR2 YFSETQ. The CDR3 consists of 15 residues. After removal of 6 bases from V and 4 bases from J, the junction contained 6 bases not matched to a gene. The CDR3 is CASIRTSGGRETQYF. The CDR3 DNA follows: TGCGCCAGCATCAGGACTAGCGGGGGAAGAGAGACCCAGTACTTC.

This clonotype has a handful of counts. The rearrangement links TRBV28 to TRBJ2-3; 8 bases match TRBD2. Germline trimming cut 2 bases from V and 11 bases from J; bases unmatched to any gene: 6. Per germline, CDR1 MDHEN and CDR2 SYDVKM. CDR3 length: 13 amino acids. CDR3: CASSLGGLGMQYF. The DNA for the CDR3 is TGTGCCAGCAGTTTAGGGGGACTAGGAATGCAGTATTTT.

Notes on this clonotype: Possible read error: a much larger clone is one base away. This chain connects TRBV7-9 to TRBJ2-5; D may be TRBD1 (6 bases). The J call is doubtful: the DNA matches TRBJ2-7 better. The CDR3 length is 17 residues. Germline assignment: CDR1 SEHNR and CDR2 FQNEAQ (reference sequence). CDR3 DNA sequence: TGTGCCAGCAGCTACGAGACGGAGGCTAGGGGGAATTACGAGCAGTACTTC. This encodes CASSYETEARGNYEQYF.